This T cell receptor (beta chain) was recovered during a study of control samples from healthy donors and cancer patients. CDR1 SNHLY and CDR2 FYNNEI come from the germline V gene. This CDR3 spans 14 amino acids. With 2 bases removed from V and 3 bases from J, the gap between germline ends came to 10 bases. Clones were read by immunoSEQ multiplex PCR, and TCRdb kept only the in-frame ones, dropping some. The repertoire consists of over 150,000 clones, with more than 85% occurring once and the leading ten covering around 2%. This chain uses TRBV2 with TRBJ1-1; D possibly corresponds to TRBD1 (6 bases). The TCR comes from a woman between 40 and 50 years old in good health. The sample consisted of blood. The CDR3 loop reads CASSEYRADTEAFF. The CDR3, as DNA: TGTGCCAGCAGTGAATACAGGGCGGACACTGAAGCTTTCTTT.